Described below is a single T cell receptor (beta chain) sequence and its context. Its cognate antigen is unknown. This entry is derived from a study of blood T cells in healthy people across ages. Germline CDR1 LGHNA, CDR2 YNFKEQ. The CDR3 length is 14 residues. V was clipped by 4 bases and J by 3 bases, with 10 bases between them. Total RNA, at least 6 micrograms per sample, was extracted from PBMCs. A second PCR of 7 to 11 cycles used a sample-barcoded 5' primer and a J-beta primer mix. A 12-random-nucleotide template-switch adaptor tagged each cDNA molecule. TCRdb ran MiXCR on the 5' RACE reads and lists one entry per CDR3 protein. The sample has about 1.8 million distinct CDR3 sequences, roughly 49% seen once. Study results and caveats: Observed TCR beta diversity per million T cells went down as age went up. This fall followed a roughly linear course with age.

The sequencing input was blood. The TCR was taken from a woman aged 40 to 50 in good health. The V call is TRBV4-2, the J call TRBJ2-1; maybe TRBD1 (5 bases). CDR3 residues: CASSLTTGYNEQFF. In DNA, the CDR3 is TGTGCCAGCAGCCTTACTACAGGCTACAATGAGCAGTTCTTC.